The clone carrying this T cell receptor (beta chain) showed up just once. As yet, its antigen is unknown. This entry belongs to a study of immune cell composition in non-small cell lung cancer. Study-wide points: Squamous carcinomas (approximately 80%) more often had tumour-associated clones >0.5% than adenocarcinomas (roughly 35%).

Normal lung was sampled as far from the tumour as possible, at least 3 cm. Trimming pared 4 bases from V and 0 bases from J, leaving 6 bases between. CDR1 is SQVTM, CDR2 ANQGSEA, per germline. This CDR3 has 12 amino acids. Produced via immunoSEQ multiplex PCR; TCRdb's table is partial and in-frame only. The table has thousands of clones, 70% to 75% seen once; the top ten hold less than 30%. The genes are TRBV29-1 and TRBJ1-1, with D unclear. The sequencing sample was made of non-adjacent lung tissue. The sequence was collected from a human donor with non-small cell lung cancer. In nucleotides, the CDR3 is TGCAGCGTTGCGGGAGTGAACACTGAAGCTTTCTTT. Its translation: CSVAGVNTEAFF. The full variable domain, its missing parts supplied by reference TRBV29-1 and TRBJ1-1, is SAVISQKPSRDICQRGTSLTIQCQVDSQVTMMFWYRQQPGQSLTLIATANQGSEATYESGFVIDKFPISRPNLTFSTLTVSNMSPEDSSIYLCSVAGVNTEAFFGQGTRLTVV.